The T cell receptor beta chain described here comes from a study of identical twins. Study conclusions and caveats: Twins showed weaker excess sharing in their beta out-of-frame sequences.

The ends were cut back, 4 bases at V and 6 bases at J, with 10 bases in the middle. This CDR3 region has 13 residues. Looked up from germline, CDR1 is MGHDK and CDR2 is SYGVNS. This clonotype was seen repeatedly, ten times or more. Its specificity is not known. MiXCR, applied by TCRdb to the 5' RACE reads, yields one record per CDR3 protein. The sample includes hundreds of thousands of distinct CDR3 sequences, over 5% of them seen just once. The gene calls are TRBV25-1 and TRBJ1-5, with a weak D call TRBD1 (5 bases). Sequencing was done on a sample of naive T cells sorted from blood. The source is a man younger than 35 in good health. This CDR3 reads CASSAGKGQPQHF. DNA of the CDR3: TGTGCCAGCAGTGCAGGGAAGGGTCAGCCCCAGCATTTT. The full variable domain, in which reference TRBV25-1 and TRBJ1-5 provide the parts outside the CDR3, is EADIYQTPRYLVIGTGKKITLECSQTMGHDKMYWYQQDPGMELHLIHYSYGVNSTEKGDLSSESTVSRIRTEHFPLTLESARPSHTSQYLCASSAGKGQPQHFGDGTRLSIL.